This entry lists 22 T cell receptor beta chains sequenced from one sample in a study of T cells in tuberculosis. After thawing and overnight rest, PBMC were stained with GMM-loaded CD1B tetramer, viability dye and anti-CD3 for sorting. The CD1B tetramers carried C32 glucose monomycolate purified from Rhodococcus equi. The assay was immunoSEQ multiplex PCR, and TCRdb's table has in-frame clones only and misses some. The sample records roughly 60,000 clones, roughly 79% being singletons. Sequences were obtained from CD1b-GMM tetramer-negative cells sorted from PBMCs. These receptors originate from an adult woman with latent tuberculosis.

The chain joins TRBV5-1 to TRBJ1-2; D ambiguous. Germline values: CDR1 SGHRS, CDR2 YFSETQ. Trimming stripped 4 bases from V and 2 bases from J, with 12 bases between. This CDR3 comprises 14 residues. The CDR3 DNA sequence: TGCGCCAGCAGCCCATTGGCGGGAAACTATGGCTACACCTTC. Its translation: CASSPLAGNYGYTF. The entire variable domain, with the rest obtained from reference TRBV5-1 and TRBJ1-2, is as follows: KAGVTQTPRYLIKTRGQQVTLSCSPISGHRSVSWYQQTPGQGLQFLFEYFSETQRNKGNFPGRFSGRQFSNSRSEMNVSTLELGDSALYLCASSPLAGNYGYTFGSGTRLTVV.

The chain has TRBV2 and TRBJ2-7; possibly TRBD2 for D (6 bases). The V end lost 7 bases, the J end lost 1 base, and 17 bases lay between the germline ends. The CDR3 length is 15 residues. The germline V gene encodes CDR1 SNHLY and CDR2 FYNNEI. CDR3 amino acids: CASTKTGTLSYEQYF. The DNA for the CDR3 is TGTGCCAGCACCAAAACCGGGACTCTTTCCTACGAGCAGTACTTC.

This chain uses TRBV30 with TRBJ1-2; 8 positions agree with TRBD1. The V gene's germline CDR1 is GTSNPN and CDR2 SVGIG (reference sequence). The CDR3 has 13 amino acids. V trimming: 2 bases; J trimming: 8 bases; junction bases outside the gene matches: 7. DNA of the CDR3: TGTGCCTGGAGTCGGGGACAGGTGCGCGGCTACACCTTC. This translates into CAWSRGQVRGYTF.

The chain couples TRBV5-6 to TRBJ1-4, with D perhaps matching TRBD1 (6 bases). This CDR3 is 18 amino acids long. Germline loops: CDR1 SGHDT, CDR2 YYEEEE. The V gene lost 4 bases and the J gene lost 7 bases, with 26 bases spanning the gap. Written as DNA, the CDR3 is TGTGCCAGCAGCCCCTCCCCAGGGGAAGATCGGCAAGGTGAAAAACTGTTTTTT. Translated: CASSPSPGEDRQGEKLFF.

This clone was counted a single time. Other DNA sequences from this sample encode an identical CDR3 as well. The chain joins TRBV28 to TRBJ2-7; 7 positions match TRBD1. This CDR3 contains 14 residues. Germline-derived CDR1 and CDR2 are MDHEN and SYDVKM. J lost 3 bases, V lost 2 bases, and 4 bases had no gene match. The CDR3 here is CASSLGTVSYEQYF. The DNA of the CDR3 is TGTGCCAGCAGTTTAGGGACAGTAAGCTACGAGCAGTACTTC.

This chain links TRBV9 with TRBJ2-1, with 12 bases fitting TRBD2. The trim removed 4 bases at V and 12 bases at J, leaving 11 bases unmatched. CDR1 is SGDLS and CDR2 is YYNGEE in the germline V gene. CDR3 size: 15 residues. CDR3 loop: CASSPAGLAGLGQFF. In DNA, the CDR3 is TGTGCCAGCAGCCCAGCAGGACTAGCGGGACTCGGGCAGTTCTTC.

The CDR3 loop reads CASSPLGAGGTYEQYF. The CDR3 DNA is TGTGCCAGCTCACCGTTGGGGGCAGGGGGCACCTACGAGCAGTACTTC. The chain employs TRBV18 and TRBJ2-7; 8 bases are shared with TRBD1. The germline gives CDR1 KGHSH, CDR2 LQKENI. The CDR3 sequence is 16 residues long. The V gene end was trimmed by 3 bases and the J gene end by 2 bases; junction bases not matched to a gene: 9. Combining the CDR3 with reference TRBV18 and TRBJ2-7 gives the whole variable domain NAGVMQNPRHLVRRRGQEARLRCSPMKGHSHVYWYRQLPEEGLKFMVYLQKENIIDESGMPKERFSAEFPKEGPSILRIQQVVRGDSAAYFCASSPLGAGGTYEQYFGPGTRLTVT.

This clone was recorded once. The genes are TRBV7-9 and TRBJ1-4; D is possibly TRBD1 (5 bases). Germline-derived CDR1 and CDR2 are SEHNR and FQNEAQ (reference sequence). The V end lost 5 bases, the J end lost 5 bases, and 15 bases lay between the germline ends. The CDR3 length is 15 residues. CDR3 DNA sequence: TGTGCCAGCAGCCCGAGGCCGGGGGAAAATGAAAAACTGTTTTTT. It specifies CASSPRPGENEKLFF.

V and J are TRBV19 and TRBJ1-1; 10 bases map to TRBD1. The CDR3 consists of 14 residues. V was clipped by 1 base and J by 11 bases; unmatched bases: 7. CDR1 is LNHDA and CDR2 is SQIVND in the germline V gene (reference sequence). CDR3 nucleotide sequence: TGTGCCAGTAGTATAGGGCGACAGGGGGCTGGCGCTTTCTTT. Its protein product is CASSIGRQGAGAFF.

This chain uses TRBV2 with TRBJ1-5; 10 bases are a match to TRBD1. The CDR3 runs 18 residues. The J segment lost 3 bases and the V segment lost 2 bases, leaving 10 bases of the junction unmatched. Germline CDR1 reads SNHLY; CDR2 reads FYNNEI. As DNA, the CDR3 is TGTGCCAGCAGTGAAATAAGGGGGACAGGGGCGCTCAATCAGCCCCAGCATTTT. Translated, it gives CASSEIRGTGALNQPQHF. The whole variable domain, remainder taken from reference TRBV2 and TRBJ1-5, is EPEVTQTPSHQVTQMGQEVILRCVPISNHLYFYWYRQILGQKVEFLVSFYNNEISEKSEIFDDQFSVERPDGSNFTLKIRSTKLEDSAMYFCASSEIRGTGALNQPQHFGDGTRLSIL.

The chain recombines TRBV7-9 with TRBJ2-1; D perhaps matches TRBD2 (7 bases). CDR1 and CDR2 (germline): SEHNR, FQNEAQ (reference sequence). CDR3 length equals 15 residues. The V and J ends lost 3 bases and 6 bases respectively, with 15 bases between them. The CDR3 DNA is TGTGCCAGCAGCTTTCGTTCGGGGGGCATCAATGAGCAGTTCTTC. Encoded protein: CASSFRSGGINEQFF.

This clone has more than one count but fewer than ten. This chain links TRBV7-3 with TRBJ2-3, with 8 bases that match TRBD1. Germline V lookup: CDR1 SGHTA, CDR2 FQGTGA. This CDR3 contains 14 residues. Trimming at V came to 4 bases and at J to 4 bases, leaving 4 bases not matched to a gene. CDR3 nucleotides: TGTGCCAGCAGCTCCCAGGGGGCCCCAGATACGCAGTATTTT. Protein product: CASSSQGAPDTQYF.

The chain is built from TRBV7-3 and TRBJ1-3; D may be TRBD1 (5 bases). The CDR3 length is 16 residues. The V end lost 5 bases, the J end lost 4 bases, and 18 bases lay between the germline ends. The V gene's germline CDR1 is SGHTA and CDR2 FQGTGA. The CDR3 loop reads CASSEHYGAHGNTIYF. The DNA for the CDR3 is TGTGCCAGCAGCGAGCATTATGGGGCGCACGGAAACACCATATATTTT.

This chain joins TRBV5-1 and TRBJ2-3; TRBD2 aligns across 11 bases. This CDR3 contains 17 residues. Trimming cost V 4 bases and J 5 bases; bases outside gene matches: 12. Germline values: CDR1 SGHRS, CDR2 YFSETQ. CDR3 DNA sequence: TGCGCCAGCAGCCCCTGGGTAGCGGGGGGGCATGGAGATACGCAGTATTTT. Protein product: CASSPWVAGGHGDTQYF. The full variable domain, with the rest looked up from reference TRBV5-1 and TRBJ2-3, is KAGVTQTPRYLIKTRGQQVTLSCSPISGHRSVSWYQQTPGQGLQFLFEYFSETQRNKGNFPGRFSGRQFSNSRSEMNVSTLELGDSALYLCASSPWVAGGHGDTQYFGPGTRLTVL.

The chain carries TRBV19 and TRBJ2-7; tentative D call: TRBD2 (5 bases). V was shortened by 3 bases and J by 7 bases, with 16 bases between the two germline ends. CDR3 length: 14 amino acids. Germline values: CDR1 LNHDA, CDR2 SQIVND (reference sequence). As DNA, the CDR3 is TGTGCCAGTAGTATCTCCGGACGGAGAGGGGAGCAGTACTTC. Its translation is CASSISGRRGEQYF.

The gene calls are TRBV5-1 and TRBJ2-7; 7 bases are a match to TRBD2. Germline loops: CDR1 SGHRS, CDR2 YFSETQ. The CDR3 loop spans 14 amino acids. V lost 4 bases and J lost 1; bases outside the gene matches: 5. CDR3 bases: TGCGCCAGCAGCGGGACTACAGGATCCTACGAGCAGTACTTC. Protein sequence: CASSGTTGSYEQYF.

This clone was detected a few times. This rearrangement joins TRBV10-3 to TRBJ2-3, with 7 bases matching TRBD1. CDR1 is ENHRY and CDR2 is SYGVKD in the germline V gene. The CDR3 spans 19 residues. V was clipped by 0 bases and J by 2 bases; unmatched bases: 14. This CDR3 reads CAISESEWLGQRITDTQYF. The CDR3, as DNA: TGTGCCATCAGTGAGTCTGAATGGTTGGGACAGAGAATCACAGATACGCAGTATTTT.

The J gene is TRBJ1-3, the V gene TRBV13; D unclear. The V gene lost 3 bases and the J gene lost 2 bases, with 11 bases spanning the gap. This CDR3 has 15 amino acids. Germline V gene lookup returns CDR1 PRHDT and CDR2 FYEKMQ (reference sequence). In nucleotides, the CDR3 is TGTGCCAGCAGCTTGGGCGGGCTGGCTGGAAACACCATATATTTT. Its protein is CASSLGGLAGNTIYF.

A remark on this clone: The same CDR3 is also encoded by other DNA sequences in this sample. V usage is TRBV6-6 and J usage is TRBJ1-5, with 7 bases lining up with TRBD1. CDR3 length: 13 residues. Unmatched junction bases numbered 4, after V lost 6 bases and J lost 5 bases. Per germline, CDR1 MNHNY and CDR2 SVGAGI (reference sequence). As DNA, the CDR3 is TGTGCCAGCAGCCTCCAGGGGGATCAGCCCCAGCATTTT. Its protein is CASSLQGDQPQHF.

This rearrangement joins TRBV21-1 to TRBJ1-5; the table names TRBD1, a call not compared with the DNA. TRBV21-1 is shown as a pseudogene. The CDR3 runs 19 residues. The CDR3 is CASSAPGGQGDGGNQPQHF. The CDR3 DNA reads TGTGCCAGCAGCGCCCCCGGGGGACAGGGGGATGGAGGCAATCAGCCCCAGCATTTT.

The rearrangement uses TRBV5-4 and TRBJ2-7; 7 bases line up with TRBD2. Germline V CDR1 and CDR2: SGHNT, YYREEE (reference sequence). The CDR3 is 14 amino acids. With V trimmed by 0 bases and J by 6 bases, 6 bases remained unmatched. The CDR3 coding sequence is TGTGCCAGCAGCTTGGCCGGGGGGACCGGCGAGCAGTACTTC. This gives the protein CASSLAGGTGEQYF.

This clone appeared once. The chain couples TRBV9 to TRBJ1-1, with D possibly TRBD1 on 5 matching bases. The V and J ends lost 4 bases and 1 base respectively, with 11 bases between them. The CDR3 has 14 residues. The V gene's germline CDR1 is SGDLS and CDR2 YYNGEE. CDR3 sequence (DNA): TGTGCCAGCAGCCCGTACAGGAGGAACACTGAAGCTTTCTTT. This gives the protein CASSPYRRNTEAFF.